The 15 T cell receptor beta chains presented below share a single source sample, sequenced in a study of blood T cell repertoires in COVID-19. The table came from immunoSEQ multiplex PCR; TCRdb's copy has only in-frame clones and leaves some out. The sample holds around 70,000 clones, roughly nine tenths seen once. The sequenced sample was peripheral blood. These receptors came from a man over 45 with acute or convalescent COVID-19.

The rearrangement links TRBV6-5 to TRBJ2-2; 8 nucleotides agree with TRBD2. The CDR3 is 15 residues long. Losses at the gene ends were 0 bases for V and 8 bases for J; bases not matched to a gene: 5. Germline loops: CDR1 MNHEY, CDR2 SVGAGI. In DNA, the CDR3 is TGTGCCAGCAGTTACTCCGGGACTAGGGGGGGGGAGCTGTTTTTT. This sequence encodes CASSYSGTRGGELFF.

V is TRBV5-1 and J is TRBJ2-3; 9 bases are shared with TRBD2. With V trimmed by 3 bases and J by 2 bases, 7 bases remained unmatched. Germline-derived CDR1 and CDR2 are SGHRS and YFSETQ. CDR3 length: 16 residues. CDR3 sequence (DNA): TGCGCCAGCAGCTCCACCTTAGCGGGGGACACAGATACGCAGTATTTT. Its protein product is CASSSTLAGDTDTQYF.

V is TRBV10-1 and J is TRBJ1-6; tentative D call: TRBD1 (6 bases). Germline CDR1 is WNHNN and CDR2 is SYGVQD (reference sequence). The V gene lost 5 bases and the J gene lost 7 bases, with 18 bases spanning the gap. This CDR3 region has 16 residues. CDR3 region: CASSRDTRAVNSPLHF. Here the CDR3 DNA reads TGCGCCAGCAGTCGGGACACCCGGGCGGTAAATTCACCCCTCCACTTT.

The V gene is TRBV5-5, the J gene TRBJ1-1, with D possibly TRBD1 on 6 matching bases. The V gene lost 0 bases and the J gene lost 0 bases, with 12 bases spanning the gap. Germline assignment: CDR1 SGHKS and CDR2 YYEKEE (reference sequence). This CDR3 region has 16 residues. CDR3 region: CASSLAPGQLNTEAFF. DNA of the CDR3: TGTGCCAGCAGCTTGGCACCGGGACAATTGAACACTGAAGCTTTCTTT.

CDR3 residues: CASSTPEAPGEQFF. The CDR3 coding sequence is TGTGCCAGTAGTACCCCGGAGGCCCCGGGTGAGCAGTTCTTC. The chain carries TRBV19 and TRBJ2-1; TRBD2 might be the D (5 bases). CDR1 and CDR2 from the germline V gene are LNHDA and SQIVND (reference sequence). The CDR3 is 14 amino acids. Trimming pared 4 bases from V and 9 bases from J, leaving 16 bases between.

V is TRBV4-1 and J is TRBJ2-2, with 7 bases lining up with TRBD2. The CDR3 loop spans 17 amino acids. Losses at the gene ends were 1 base for V and 0 bases for J; bases not matched to a gene: 5. Germline V gene lookup returns CDR1 MGHRA and CDR2 YSYEKL. This CDR3 is CASSQAERGANTGELFF. CDR3 DNA: TGCGCCAGCAGCCAAGCAGAACGGGGGGCGAACACCGGGGAGCTGTTTTTT.

This sequence joins TRBV28 and TRBJ1-1; 10 bases are shared with TRBD1. V lost 5 bases to trimming and J lost 1 base; unmatched junction nucleotides: 4. Per germline, CDR1 MDHEN and CDR2 SYDVKM. The CDR3 totals 15 residues. The CDR3 here is CASSTRTGGNTEAFF. The CDR3 DNA sequence: TGTGCCAGCAGTACCCGGACAGGGGGGAACACTGAAGCTTTCTTT.

The J gene is TRBJ1-5, the V gene TRBV2, with unresolved D. V shed 6 bases and J shed 3 bases, with 12 bases lying between them. The germline gives CDR1 SNHLY, CDR2 FYNNEI. CDR3 size: 14 residues. The DNA for the CDR3 is TGTGCCAGCAGGGGAGGACGGAACAATCAGCCCCAGCATTTT. This translates into CASRGGRNNQPQHF.

V and J are TRBV6-6 and TRBJ1-1; no reliable D call. Germline V gene lookup returns CDR1 MNHNY and CDR2 SVGAGI (reference sequence). The germline V and J ends were trimmed by 7 bases and 0 bases, with 9 bases remaining between them. The CDR3 consists of 13 residues. CDR3 in amino acids: CASTQVLNTEAFF. In DNA form, the CDR3 reads TGTGCCAGCACCCAGGTGTTGAACACTGAAGCTTTCTTT.

This chain uses TRBV18 with TRBJ1-1; perhaps TRBD1 as D (6 bases). Germline V gene sequence: CDR1 KGHSH, CDR2 LQKENI. Deletions cut 1 base from V and 3 bases from J, with 12 bases between. The CDR3 has 15 amino acids. Here the CDR3 reads CASSPLTGYDTEAFF. The CDR3 DNA reads TGTGCCAGCTCACCACTTACAGGGTACGACACTGAAGCTTTCTTT.

The rearrangement joins TRBV6-5 to TRBJ1-5; 7 bases fit TRBD1. Trimming cost V 5 bases and J 7 bases; bases outside gene matches: 2. There are 12 residues in the CDR3. CDR1 and CDR2 from the germline V gene are MNHEY and SVGAGI. The CDR3 DNA follows: TGTGCCAGCAGTACAGGGGAACAGCCCCAGCATTTT. It codes for CASSTGEQPQHF.

The J gene is TRBJ1-5, the V gene TRBV28, with D possibly matching TRBD1 (6 bases). Germline V CDR1 and CDR2: MDHEN, SYDVKM. Trimming shortened V by 5 bases and J by 5 bases, and 13 bases separated the two germline ends. The CDR3 sequence is 14 residues long. The CDR3: CASSPGQEYQPQHF. CDR3 in DNA: TGTGCCAGCAGTCCGGGACAAGAATATCAGCCCCAGCATTTT.

This chain connects TRBV20-1 to TRBJ2-3; TRBD2 aligns across 7 bases. Germline V gene data show CDR1 as DFQATT and CDR2 as SNEGSKA (reference sequence). The CDR3 contains 14 residues. Trimming took 3 bases from V and 2 from J; bases not matched to a gene: 5. CDR3 sequence reads: CSASSLAPTDTQYF. The CDR3 DNA sequence: TGCAGTGCTAGTTCACTAGCGCCCACAGATACGCAGTATTTT.

CDR3: CASSAGTGGPGNTIYF. The CDR3 DNA sequence: TGTGCCAGCAGCGCCGGGACAGGGGGACCTGGAAACACCATATATTTT. The rearrangement joins TRBV5-4 to TRBJ1-3; 11 bases match TRBD1. The V segment lost 4 bases and the J segment 2 bases; nucleotides outside the gene matches: 5. Germline lookup yields CDR1 SGHNT and CDR2 YYREEE (reference sequence). The CDR3 covers 16 residues.

V usage is TRBV10-3 and J usage is TRBJ2-2, with 7 bases that match TRBD2. Trimming removed 4 bases from V and 5 bases from J; junction bases left unmatched: 4. There are 14 residues in the CDR3. Germline CDR1 ENHRY, CDR2 SYGVKD. In DNA, the CDR3 is TGTGCCATCAGTGGCCCAGCGGGGACCGGGGAGCTGTTTTTT. This sequence encodes CAISGPAGTGELFF.